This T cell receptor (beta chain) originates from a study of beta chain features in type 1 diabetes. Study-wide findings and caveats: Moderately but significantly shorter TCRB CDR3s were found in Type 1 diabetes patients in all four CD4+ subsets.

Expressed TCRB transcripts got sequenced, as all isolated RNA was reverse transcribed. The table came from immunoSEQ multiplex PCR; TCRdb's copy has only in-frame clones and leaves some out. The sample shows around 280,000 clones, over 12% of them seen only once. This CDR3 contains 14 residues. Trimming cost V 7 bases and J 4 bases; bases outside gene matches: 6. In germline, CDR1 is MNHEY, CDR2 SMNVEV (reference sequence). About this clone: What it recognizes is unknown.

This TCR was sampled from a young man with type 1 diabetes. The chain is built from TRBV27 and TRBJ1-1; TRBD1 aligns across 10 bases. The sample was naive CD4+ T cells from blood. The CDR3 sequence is CASNRQGAGTEAFF. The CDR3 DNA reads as TGTGCCAGCAACCGACAGGGGGCGGGCACTGAAGCTTTCTTT.